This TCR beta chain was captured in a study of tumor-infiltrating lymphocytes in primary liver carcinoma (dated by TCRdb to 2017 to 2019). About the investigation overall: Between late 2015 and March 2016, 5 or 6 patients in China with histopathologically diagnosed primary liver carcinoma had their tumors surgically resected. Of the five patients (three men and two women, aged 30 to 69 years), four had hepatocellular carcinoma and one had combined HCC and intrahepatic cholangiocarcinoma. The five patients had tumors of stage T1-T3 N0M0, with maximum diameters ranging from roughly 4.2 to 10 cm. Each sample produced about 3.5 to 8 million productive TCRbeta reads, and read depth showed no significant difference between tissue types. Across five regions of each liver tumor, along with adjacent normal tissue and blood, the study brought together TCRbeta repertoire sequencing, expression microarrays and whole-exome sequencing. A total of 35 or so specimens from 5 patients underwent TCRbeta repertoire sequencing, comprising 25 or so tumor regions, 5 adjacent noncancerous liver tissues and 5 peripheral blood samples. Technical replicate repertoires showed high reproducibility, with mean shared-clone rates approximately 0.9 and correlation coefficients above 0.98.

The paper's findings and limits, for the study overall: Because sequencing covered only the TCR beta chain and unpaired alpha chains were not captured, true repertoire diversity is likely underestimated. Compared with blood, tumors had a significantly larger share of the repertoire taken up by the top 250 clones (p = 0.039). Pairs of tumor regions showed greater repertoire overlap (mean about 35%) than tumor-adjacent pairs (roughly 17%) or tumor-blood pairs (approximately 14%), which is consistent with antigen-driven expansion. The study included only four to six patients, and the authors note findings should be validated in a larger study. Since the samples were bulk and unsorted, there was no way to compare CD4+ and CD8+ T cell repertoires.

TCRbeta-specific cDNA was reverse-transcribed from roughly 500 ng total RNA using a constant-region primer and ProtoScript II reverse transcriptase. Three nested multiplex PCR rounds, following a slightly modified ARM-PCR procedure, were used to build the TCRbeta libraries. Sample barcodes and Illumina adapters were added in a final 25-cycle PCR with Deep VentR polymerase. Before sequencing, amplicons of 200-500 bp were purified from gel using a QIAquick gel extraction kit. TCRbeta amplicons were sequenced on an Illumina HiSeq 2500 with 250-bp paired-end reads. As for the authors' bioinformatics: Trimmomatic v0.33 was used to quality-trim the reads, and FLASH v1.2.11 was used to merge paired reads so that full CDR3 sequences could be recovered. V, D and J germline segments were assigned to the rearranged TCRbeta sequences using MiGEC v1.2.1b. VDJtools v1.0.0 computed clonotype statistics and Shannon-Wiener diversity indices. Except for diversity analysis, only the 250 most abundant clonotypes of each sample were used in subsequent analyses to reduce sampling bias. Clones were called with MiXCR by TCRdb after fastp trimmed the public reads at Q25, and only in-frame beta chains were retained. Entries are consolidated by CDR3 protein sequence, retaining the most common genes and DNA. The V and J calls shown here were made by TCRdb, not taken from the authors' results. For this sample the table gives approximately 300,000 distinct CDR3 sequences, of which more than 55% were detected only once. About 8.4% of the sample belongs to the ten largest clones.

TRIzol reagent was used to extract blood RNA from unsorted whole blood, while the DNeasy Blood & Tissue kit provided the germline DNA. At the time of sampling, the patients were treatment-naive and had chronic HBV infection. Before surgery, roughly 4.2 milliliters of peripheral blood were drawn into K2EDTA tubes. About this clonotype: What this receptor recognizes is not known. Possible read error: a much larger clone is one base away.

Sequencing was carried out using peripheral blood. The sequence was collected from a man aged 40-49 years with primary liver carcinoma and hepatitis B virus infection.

The base sequence is TGTGCCATCAGTGAGTGGGACTCCTCCGAGTTCTTC. This is translated as CAISEWDSSEFF. The chain employs TRBV10-3 and TRBJ2-1; the D gene is perhaps TRBD2, from 6 matching bases. Deletion took 1 base off V and 14 bases off J, with a span of 12 bases between the germline ends. The germline V gene yields ENHRY for CDR1 and SYGVKD for CDR2. The CDR3, from cysteine to phenylalanine, totals 12 residues. Only the CDR3 portion is preserved as DNA: 36 bases, with reading frame beginning at the first base.